Sequencing of this TCR beta chain was carried out in a study of blood T cell repertoires in COVID-19. Across the study: In each case, the material was cDNA or gDNA derived from T cells, B-cell-depleted T cells, or PBMCs.

CDR3 size: 13 residues. V was pared by 10 bases and J by 0 bases, with 2 bases of the junction left unmatched. The germline V gene has CDR1 MDHEN and CDR2 SYDVKM. Sequenced by immunoSEQ multiplex PCR; TCRdb stores in-frame clones only, minus some. Found here are more than 35,000 clones, around 80% of them singletons; the top ten hold roughly 35%. The clonotype originates from an elderly man with active or convalescent COVID-19. Sequenced sample: peripheral blood. This chain connects TRBV28 to TRBJ2-7; 11 bases align to TRBD2. In DNA, the CDR3 is TGTGCCATAGCGGGGGGGAGCTCCTACGAGCAGTACTTC. Residues: CAIAGGSSYEQYF.